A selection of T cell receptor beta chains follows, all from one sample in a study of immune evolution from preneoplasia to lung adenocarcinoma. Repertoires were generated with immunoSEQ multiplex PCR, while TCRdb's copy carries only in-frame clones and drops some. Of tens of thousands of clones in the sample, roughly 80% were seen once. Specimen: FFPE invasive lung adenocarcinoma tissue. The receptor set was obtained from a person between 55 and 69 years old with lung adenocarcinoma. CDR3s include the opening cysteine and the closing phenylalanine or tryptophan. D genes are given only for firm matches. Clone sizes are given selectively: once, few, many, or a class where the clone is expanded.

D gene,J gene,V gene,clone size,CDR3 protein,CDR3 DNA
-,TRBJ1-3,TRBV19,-,CASSPHQGSGNTIYF,TGTGCCAGTAGTCCCCACCAGGGCTCTGGAAACACCATATATTTT
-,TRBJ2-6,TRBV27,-,CASSLTLAGANVLTF,TGTGCCAGCTCCTTAACTCTGGCGGGGGCCAACGTCCTGACTTTC
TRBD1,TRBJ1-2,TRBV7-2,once,CASSPGGGFGYTF,TGTGCCAGCAGCCCAGGGGGCGGGTTCGGCTACACCTTC
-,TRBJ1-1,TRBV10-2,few,CASSENGGTEAFF,TGCGCCAGCAGTGAGAACGGGGGTACTGAAGCTTTCTTT
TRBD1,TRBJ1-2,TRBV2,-,CASNRQGADGYTF,TGTGCCAGCAACCGACAGGGGGCGGATGGCTACACCTTC
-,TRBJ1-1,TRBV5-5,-,CASTKRTLNTEAFF,TGTGCCAGCACAAAACGAACCCTGAACACTGAAGCTTTCTTT
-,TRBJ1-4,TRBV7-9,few,CASSRGAGEKLFF,TGTGCCAGCAGCCGAGGAGCCGGGGAAAAACTGTTTTTT
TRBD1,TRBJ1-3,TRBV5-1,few,CASRDRVSGNTIYF,TGCGCCAGCCGGGACAGGGTCTCTGGAAACACCATATATTTT
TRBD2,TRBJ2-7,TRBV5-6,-,CASSALGLAGLYEQYF,TGTGCCAGCAGCGCCCTCGGACTAGCGGGACTCTACGAGCAGTACTTC
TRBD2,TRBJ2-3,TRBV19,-,CASSIIAGGDTQYF,TGTGCCAGTAGTATCATCGCGGGGGGGGATACGCAGTATTTT
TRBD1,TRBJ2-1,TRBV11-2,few,CASRQGNYNEQFF,TGTGCCAGCCGACAGGGGAATTACAATGAGCAGTTCTTC
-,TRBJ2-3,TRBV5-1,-,CASSLGTHIRADTQYF,TGCGCCAGCAGCTTGGGAACACATATCAGGGCAGATACGCAGTATTTT
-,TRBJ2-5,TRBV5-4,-,CASSLAGDSLARRETQYF,TGTGCCAGCAGCTTGGCGGGTGACTCGTTAGCGAGGAGAGAGACCCAGTACTTC
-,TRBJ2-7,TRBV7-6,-,CASSLEGIGKQYF,TGTGCCAGCAGCTTAGAGGGAATCGGTAAGCAGTACTTC
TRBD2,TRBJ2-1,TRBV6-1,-,CASSESGGDYNEQFF,TGTGCCAGCAGTGAATCGGGGGGGGATTACAATGAGCAGTTCTTC
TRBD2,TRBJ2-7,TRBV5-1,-,CASSSEAGSSYEQYF,TGCGCCAGCAGCTCAGAAGCGGGATCCTCCTACGAGCAGTACTTC
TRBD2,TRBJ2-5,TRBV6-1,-,CASSAGTRGLAGQETQYF,TGTGCCAGCAGTGCGGGGACCCGGGGACTAGCGGGTCAGGAGACCCAGTACTTC
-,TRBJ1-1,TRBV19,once,CASSSAVITEAFF,TGTGCCAGTAGTAGCGCGGTAATCACTGAAGCTTTCTTT
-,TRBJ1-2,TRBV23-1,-,CASSQSYLSPRNYGYTF,TGCGCCAGCAGTCAATCTTATCTTTCCCCGCGCAACTATGGCTACACCTTC
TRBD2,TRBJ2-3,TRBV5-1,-,CASSLVGSGRPPDTQYF,TGCGCCAGCAGCTTGGTCGGTAGCGGGAGGCCACCCGATACGCAGTATTTT
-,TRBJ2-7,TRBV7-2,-,CASSLGRDYEQYF,TGTGCCAGCAGCTTAGGTAGGGACTACGAGCAGTACTTC
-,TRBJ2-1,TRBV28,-,CASRIAARRNEQFF,TGTGCCAGCAGAATAGCGGCCCGGCGCAATGAGCAGTTCTTC
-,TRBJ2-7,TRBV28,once,CASSLYMDRNYEQYF,TGTGCCAGCAGTTTATATATGGACAGAAACTACGAGCAGTACTTC
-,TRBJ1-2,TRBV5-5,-,CASSPVPRTGYGYTF,TGTGCCAGCAGCCCGGTTCCGAGGACGGGCTATGGCTACACCTTC
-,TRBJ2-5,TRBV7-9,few,CASSSGETQYF,TGTGCCAGCAGCTCAGGAGAGACCCAGTACTTC
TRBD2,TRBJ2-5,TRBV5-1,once,CASSLGLLAGGETQYF,TGCGCCAGCAGCTTGGGCCTACTAGCGGGAGGCGAGACCCAGTACTTC
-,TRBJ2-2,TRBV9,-,CASSRGRNTGELFF,TGTGCCAGCAGCCGGGGGAGGAACACCGGGGAGCTGTTTTTT
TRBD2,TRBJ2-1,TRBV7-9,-,CASSPGLVFGNEQFF,TGTGCCAGCAGCCCGGGACTAGTCTTCGGCAATGAGCAGTTCTTC
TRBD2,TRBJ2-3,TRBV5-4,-,CASSSPAGGSTDTQYF,TGTGCCAGCAGCTCCCCAGCGGGAGGCAGCACAGATACGCAGTATTTT
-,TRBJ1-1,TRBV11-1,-,CASSNWGKNTEAFF,TGTGCCAGCAGTAACTGGGGAAAGAACACTGAAGCTTTCTTT
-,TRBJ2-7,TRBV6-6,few,CASSPTDYEQYF,TGTGCCAGCAGTCCGACCGATTACGAGCAGTACTTC